The 30 T cell receptor beta chains given below trace back to one sample, sequenced in a study of T cells in Graves' hyperthyroidism and ophthalmopathy. There were TCR beta CDR3 regions amplified from RNA transcripts. The HTBI primer set was used in a first-round RT-PCR of the TCR CDR3. TCRdb independently ran MiXCR on the multiplex PCR reads; one entry per CDR3 protein. The sample includes 650,000 to 800,000 distinct CDR3 sequences, about 45% of them seen just once. The specimen sequenced was peripheral blood or thyroid tissue (not recorded which). These TCRs come from an adult man with Graves' disease, either hyperthyroidism or ophthalmopathy (not recorded which).

This clonotype appeared a few times. CDR3 sequence: CASSNRTSGRREQYF. The CDR3 coding sequence is TGTGCCAGCAGCAACCGGACTAGCGGGAGACGCGAGCAGTACTTC. The chain employs TRBV19 and TRBJ2-7; 13 nucleotides agree with TRBD2. Per germline, CDR1 LNHDA and CDR2 SQIVND (reference sequence). The CDR3 totals 15 residues. Unmatched junction bases numbered 11, after V lost 9 bases and J lost 6 bases.

This clonotype was counted many times. The gene calls are TRBV5-1 and TRBJ1-1; D is unclear. Germline V gene sequence: CDR1 SGHRS, CDR2 YFSETQ. The germline V and J ends were trimmed by 5 bases and 4 bases, with 9 bases remaining between them. The CDR3 covers 12 residues. CDR3 coding DNA: TGCGCCAGCAGTGGGTTGAGCACTGAAGCTTTCTTT. It specifies CASSGLSTEAFF.

The sample holds many counts of this clonotype. The CDR3 DNA follows: TGTGCCAGCAGCCAAGGGACAGCTTACGAAGCTTTCTTT. Translating gives CASSQGTAYEAFF. This sequence joins TRBV7-6 and TRBJ1-1; 7 positions agree with TRBD1. J lost 8 bases, V lost 5 bases, and 8 bases had no gene match. CDR3 length: 13 amino acids. CDR1 and CDR2 (germline): SGHVS, FNYEAQ.

This clonotype was found many times. The chain couples TRBV2 to TRBJ1-6, with a weak D call TRBD1 (5 bases). Trimming left V 0 bases short and J 7 bases short, with 7 bases between. Germline CDR1 and CDR2: SNHLY and FYNNEI. The CDR3 runs to 14 residues. The CDR3 here is CASSEAGQNSPLHF. CDR3 in DNA: TGTGCCAGCAGTGAAGCAGGACAAAATTCACCCCTCCACTTT.

V and J are TRBV12-3 or TRBV12-4 and TRBJ1-5; D may be TRBD1 (6 bases). This CDR3 spans 15 amino acids. The ends were cut back, 6 bases at V and 7 bases at J, with 19 bases in the middle. The CDR3 bases are TGTGCCAGCAGCTCCGGGGGCGCGGAAGGCCAGCCCCAGCATTTT. Protein product: CASSSGGAEGQPQHF.

This sequence joins TRBV29-1 and TRBJ1-2; 8 bases map to TRBD1. The CDR3 extends over 11 amino acids. Trimming removed 4 bases from V and 8 bases from J; junction bases left unmatched: 3. Germline V gene sequence: CDR1 SQVTM, CDR2 ANQGSEA. Here the CDR3 reads CSVGRDRGYTF. CDR3 coding DNA: TGCAGCGTTGGCCGGGACAGGGGCTACACCTTC.

This clonotype was picked up one time. This may come from a read error, since a much larger clone is one base off. This CDR3 is CASSVGRVDSTNYGYTF. In nucleotides, the CDR3 is TGTGCCAGCAGCGTAGGACGCGTGGACAGCACTAACTATGGCTACACCTTC. The chain couples TRBV9 to TRBJ1-2; weak D call: TRBD1 (6 bases). The V end lost 0 bases, the J end lost 0 bases, and 15 bases lay between the germline ends. The CDR3 extends over 17 amino acids. Germline CDR1 is SGDLS and CDR2 is YYNGEE.

This clonotype was counted only a few times. The V and J genes are TRBV10-3 and TRBJ1-5; TRBD1 matches at 12 bases. From germline, CDR1 is ENHRY and CDR2 SYGVKD. The CDR3 is 17 residues long. Trimming removed 6 bases from V and 4 bases from J; junction bases left unmatched: 10. The chain's CDR3 is CAISSGTGGFGNQPQHF. The CDR3 DNA follows: TGTGCCATCAGCTCCGGGACAGGGGGCTTCGGTAATCAGCCCCAGCATTTT.

This clonotype came up many times. V is TRBV7-3 and J is TRBJ2-5; D not certain. The CDR3 is made up of 13 amino acids. The germline V and J ends were trimmed by 4 bases and 2 bases, with 8 bases remaining between them. Per germline, CDR1 SGHTA and CDR2 FQGTGA. The chain's CDR3 is CASSSRTQETQYF. The CDR3 DNA follows: TGTGCCAGCAGCTCGCGGACGCAAGAGACCCAGTACTTC.

Comments on this clonotype: Possible read error: a much larger clone is one base away. Because the CDR3 is missing its conserved closing phenylalanine or tryptophan, this is likely a read error. The chain joins TRBV7-6 to TRBJ2-7; D is ambiguous. The CDR3 totals 14 residues. From germline, CDR1 is SGHVS and CDR2 FNYEAQ. The V end lost 0 bases, the J end lost 1 base, and 7 bases lay between the germline ends. Here the CDR3 DNA reads TGTGCCAGCAGCTTAGCTGACGGGTCCTACGAGCAGTACCTC. It translates to CASSLADGSYEQYL.

This chain uses TRBV28 with TRBJ1-2, with 7 nucleotides matching TRBD1. The CDR3 has 14 amino acids. CDR1 MDHEN and CDR2 SYDVKM come from the germline V gene. J gave up 4 bases and V 6 bases, and 8 bases lay outside the gene matches. CDR3 sequence: CASREDRQLYGYTF. The CDR3, as DNA: TGTGCCAGCAGAGAGGACAGGCAGCTCTATGGCTACACCTTC.

The table lists this clonotype with a few counts. The rearrangement links TRBV7-9 to TRBJ2-5; 7 bases are a match to TRBD2. The CDR3 contains 16 residues. The trim removed 4 bases at V and 0 bases at J, leaving 8 bases unmatched. Germline CDR1 SEHNR, CDR2 FQNEAQ (reference sequence). CDR3 residues: CASSSLGTNYQETQYF. CDR3 in DNA: TGTGCCAGCAGCTCCCTCGGGACTAACTACCAAGAGACCCAGTACTTC.

On this clonotype: A much more abundant neighbour one base away suggests this may be a read error. The rearrangement joins TRBV7-9 to TRBJ1-6, with D unresolved. This CDR3 has 14 amino acids. V dropped 3 bases and J dropped 9 bases, with 12 bases sitting between them. The germline V gene encodes CDR1 SEHNR and CDR2 FQNEAQ (reference sequence). As DNA, the CDR3 is TGTGCCAGCAGCTTCCCGCAAGGGAGTTCACCCCTCCACTTT. It translates to CASSFPQGSSPLHF.

J is TRBJ1-2 and V is TRBV2; perhaps TRBD1 as D (5 bases). In germline, CDR1 is SNHLY, CDR2 FYNNEI. V dropped 2 bases and J dropped 8 bases, with 12 bases sitting between them. The CDR3 consists of 13 residues. The CDR3 is CASSESGAEGYTF. The CDR3, as DNA: TGTGCCAGCAGTGAATCTGGGGCGGAGGGCTACACCTTC.

The J gene is TRBJ2-2, the V gene TRBV7-8, with 12 bases that match TRBD2. Germline V gene lookup returns CDR1 SGHVS and CDR2 FQNEAQ. V dropped 3 bases and J dropped 0; count of bases not matched to a gene: 2. The CDR3 has 17 residues. The CDR3 loop is CASSLASGRANTGELFF. DNA of the CDR3: TGTGCCAGCAGCTTGGCTAGCGGGAGGGCGAACACCGGGGAGCTGTTTTTT. Complete variable domain (other parts from reference TRBV7-8 and TRBJ2-2): GAGVSQSPRYKVAKRGQDVALRCDPISGHVSLFWYQQALGQGPEFLTYFQNEAQLDKSGLPSDRFFAERPEGSVSTLKIQRTQQEDSAVYLCASSLASGRANTGELFFGEGSRLTVL.

The CDR3 region has the DNA TGTGCCAGCAGCGCGATGGGGGGGGACTACGAGCAGTACTTC. The encoded protein is CASSAMGGDYEQYF. The gene calls are TRBV2 and TRBJ2-7; 7 positions agree with TRBD2. This CDR3 spans 14 amino acids. Per the germline V gene, CDR1 is SNHLY and CDR2 is FYNNEI. The V segment lost 6 bases and the J segment 3 bases; nucleotides outside the gene matches: 8.

This rearrangement joins TRBV19 to TRBJ1-2; tentatively, D is TRBD1 (5 bases). The length of the CDR3 is 13 residues. Germline V CDR1 and CDR2: LNHDA, SQIVND (reference sequence). Trimming cost V 4 bases and J 2 bases, with 8 bases left between them. The CDR3 protein is CASSTYRNYGYTF. CDR3 nucleotides: TGTGCCAGTAGTACATACAGGAACTATGGCTACACCTTC.

This clonotype was counted many times. The chain carries TRBV7-8 and TRBJ1-2; no clear D. The V and J ends lost 0 bases and 3 bases respectively, with 5 bases between them. CDR1 is SGHVS and CDR2 is FQNEAQ in the germline V gene. CDR3 length: 13 amino acids. The CDR3 DNA reads TGTGCCAGCAGCTTAGCGTTGGACTATGGCTACACCTTC. Translating it yields CASSLALDYGYTF.

This clonotype came up many times. This rearrangement joins TRBV15 to TRBJ1-6, with D maybe TRBD1 (6 bases). V was shortened by 2 bases and J by 5 bases, with 13 bases between the two germline ends. The germline V gene has CDR1 LNHNV and CDR2 YYDKDF (reference sequence). The CDR3 is made up of 16 amino acids. The DNA for the CDR3 is TGTGCCACCAGCAGATCAGTAACAGGGCATAATTCACCCCTCCACTTT. Translated: CATSRSVTGHNSPLHF.

This clonotype came up many times. This chain uses TRBV9 with TRBJ2-5; no clear D. CDR1 SGDLS and CDR2 YYNGEE come from the germline V gene. Between the trimmed V and J ends, which lost 3 bases and 6 bases, there was a span of 6 bases. This CDR3 contains 11 residues. The CDR3 is CASSDTQTQYF. In nucleotides, the CDR3 is TGTGCCAGCAGCGACACCCAGACCCAGTACTTC.

The chain links TRBV6-6 to TRBJ2-5; the D is unclear. Germline V gives CDR1 MNHNY, CDR2 SVGAGI (reference sequence). CDR3 length: 10 amino acids. The V end lost 4 bases, the J end lost 11 bases, and 8 bases lay between the germline ends. The CDR3 DNA sequence: TGTGCCAGCAGTTCTGGGCGACAGTACTTC. Translated, it gives CASSSGRQYF.

This clonotype appeared once. The chain employs TRBV2 and TRBJ1-3; D is uncertain. The V gene's germline CDR1 is SNHLY and CDR2 FYNNEI. The CDR3 contains 15 residues. V was clipped by 6 bases and J by 1 base, with 13 bases between them. CDR3 loop: CASRGYDGSGNTIYF. CDR3 in DNA: TGTGCCAGCAGAGGCTACGACGGGTCTGGAAACACCATATATTTT.

The rearrangement uses TRBV19 and TRBJ1-1; no clear D gene. CDR1 is LNHDA and CDR2 is SQIVND in the germline V gene (reference sequence). This CDR3 comprises 17 residues. The V end was cut by 3 bases, the J end by 0 bases, with 17 bases between. CDR3 protein: CASSMGRQKYLNTEAFF. The CDR3 DNA reads TGTGCCAGTAGTATGGGGAGGCAGAAGTACTTGAACACTGAAGCTTTCTTT.

To note about this clonotype: This may be a read error, as it is one base from a much larger clone. The CDR3 is CASGVAGTHEQYF. The CDR3 DNA reads TGTGCCAGCGGCGTAGCCGGGACCCACGAGCAGTACTTC. This rearrangement joins TRBV7-9 to TRBJ2-7; D could derive from TRBD1 or TRBD2 (5 bases each). CDR3 size: 13 residues. Germline V CDR1 and CDR2: SEHNR, FQNEAQ (reference sequence). Trimming cost V 8 bases and J 5 bases, with 16 bases left between them.

The V gene is TRBV6-1, the J gene TRBJ1-1, with D uncertain. V lost 5 bases and J 4 bases, leaving 11 bases between the germline ends. The length of the CDR3 is 13 residues. Germline V CDR1 and CDR2: MNHNS, SASEGT. DNA of the CDR3: TGTGCCAGCAGTTATAGAGGACTCACTGAAGCTTTCTTT. Its protein product is CASSYRGLTEAFF.

The CDR3 DNA reads TGCAGTGCCCGGGGGCGGGAGGGATCCTACGAGCAGTACTTC. It translates to CSARGREGSYEQYF. The V and J genes are TRBV20-1 and TRBJ2-7; 9 nucleotides align to TRBD2. The V gene's germline CDR1 is DFQATT and CDR2 SNEGSKA (reference sequence). The CDR3 has 14 amino acids. After removal of 6 bases from V and 1 base from J, the junction contained 7 bases not matched to a gene.

The J gene is TRBJ1-5, the V gene TRBV11-2; TRBD1 matches at 8 bases. The germline gives CDR1 SGHAT, CDR2 FQNNGV. The CDR3 has 17 amino acids. After removal of 11 bases from V and 4 bases from J, the junction contained 19 bases not matched to a gene. The CDR3 DNA reads TGTGCCTGCGGAAGTGGCAGGGGGCACGTCTCAAATCAGCCCCAGCATTTT. Translating it yields CACGSGRGHVSNQPQHF.

V usage is TRBV20-1 and J usage is TRBJ1-6, with D unclear. Germline CDR1 reads DFQATT; CDR2 reads SNEGSKA (reference sequence). The V gene lost 3 bases and the J gene lost 4 bases, with 7 bases spanning the gap. The CDR3 contains 13 residues. In nucleotides, the CDR3 is TGCAGTGCTAGTCGAGATTATAATTCACCCCTCCACTTT. Translating gives CSASRDYNSPLHF.

This clonotype was seen repeatedly, ten times or more. The junction and the germline gene differ at one end; a read error may be behind it. The J gene is TRBJ1-1, the V gene TRBV29-1; D is perhaps TRBD1 (5 bases). The CDR3 runs 11 residues. Germline-derived CDR1 and CDR2 are SQVTM and ANQGSEA. CDR3 residues: CYGGIETEAFF. The DNA of the CDR3 is TGTTACGGGGGAATTGAGACTGAAGCTTTCTTT.

The rearrangement links TRBV29-1 to TRBJ1-3; possible D gene TRBD1, 6 bases. Trimming cost V 3 bases and J 4 bases, with 13 bases left between them. The CDR3 is made up of 14 amino acids. Germline V gene lookup returns CDR1 SQVTM and CDR2 ANQGSEA. In nucleotides, the CDR3 is TGCAGCGTTGAGTCACAGGGCGAGGGAAACACCATATATTTT. It specifies CSVESQGEGNTIYF.